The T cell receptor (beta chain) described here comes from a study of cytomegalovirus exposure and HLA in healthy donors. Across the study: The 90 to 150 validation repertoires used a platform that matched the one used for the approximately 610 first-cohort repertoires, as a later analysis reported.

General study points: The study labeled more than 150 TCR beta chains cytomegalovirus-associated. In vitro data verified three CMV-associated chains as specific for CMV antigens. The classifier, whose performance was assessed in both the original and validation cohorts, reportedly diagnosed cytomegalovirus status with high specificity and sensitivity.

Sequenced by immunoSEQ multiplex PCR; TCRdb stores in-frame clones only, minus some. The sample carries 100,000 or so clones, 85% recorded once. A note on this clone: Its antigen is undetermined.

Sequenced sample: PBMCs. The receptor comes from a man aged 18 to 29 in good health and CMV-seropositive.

The CDR3, as DNA: TGTGCCAGCAGCCAAGGTGAGGCAGGACTAGCGGGGACCTACGAGCAGTACTTC. Translation: CASSQGEAGLAGTYEQYF. The rearrangement links TRBV4-2 to TRBJ2-7; 12 positions agree with TRBD2. CDR1 LGHNA and CDR2 YNFKEQ come from the germline V gene. After removal of 1 base from V and 2 bases from J, the junction contained 9 bases not matched to a gene. The CDR3 covers 18 residues.